This T cell receptor (beta chain) is drawn from a study of cytomegalovirus exposure and HLA in healthy donors. Study-level information: HLA-typed donors contributed about 85 million unique TCRs, which were held in an early data release.

General study results and limits: Within an earlier analysis, most TCR beta V segments proved productive either about 90% or about 30% of the time.

In the PCR, 60 Vbeta and 13 Jbeta primers were used. TCRdb keeps only in-frame clones here, not all; method: immunoSEQ multiplex PCR. The repertoire includes roughly 140,000 clones, just under 70% of them detected once, and about 4.5% sits in the top ten. CDR3 length: 15 amino acids. The V gene's germline CDR1 is SGDLS and CDR2 YYNGEE. Germline trimming cut 0 bases from V and 5 bases from J; bases unmatched to any gene: 4. This clone showed up just a few times. Its target is unknown. Sequencing used PBMCs. This TCR derives from a man aged 55 to 70 in good health and CMV-seronegative. The V gene is TRBV9, the J gene TRBJ2-1, with TRBD2 identical over 8 bases. The CDR3 DNA sequence: TGTGCCAGCAGCGTAGATAGCGGGACCCACAATGAGCAGTTCTTC. Its protein product is CASSVDSGTHNEQFF. Supplemented by reference TRBV9 and TRBJ2-1, the full variable domain reads DSGVTQTPKHLITATGQRVTLRCSPRSGDLSVYWYQQSLDQGLQFLIQYYNGEERAKGNILERFSAQQFPDLHSELNLSSLELGDSALYFCASSVDSGTHNEQFFGPGTRLTVL.